The 2 T cell receptor beta chains given below trace back to one sample, sequenced in a study of blood T cell repertoires in COVID-19. Sequenced by immunoSEQ multiplex PCR; TCRdb stores in-frame clones only, minus some. Of some 260,000 clones listed, around 88% are singletons. Sequencing was done on a sample of peripheral blood. Receptor source: a man older than 75 with acute or convalescent COVID-19.

The V and J genes are TRBV19 and TRBJ2-1; D ambiguous. This CDR3 contains 13 residues. V dropped 10 bases and J dropped 5 bases, with 15 bases sitting between them. Germline CDR1 and CDR2: LNHDA and SQIVND (reference sequence). CDR3 sequence: CATRLTGHNEQFF. In DNA form, the CDR3 reads TGTGCCACCCGACTTACGGGTCACAATGAGCAGTTCTTC.

The chain recombines TRBV28 with TRBJ2-1, with D uncertain. The V gene's germline CDR1 is MDHEN and CDR2 SYDVKM. The CDR3 is made up of 12 amino acids. Trimming shortened V by 6 bases and J by 16 bases, and 19 bases separated the two germline ends. CDR3 in amino acids: CASRPNLDREFF. In DNA form, the CDR3 reads TGTGCCAGCAGACCAAACCTCGATCGCGAATTCTTC.